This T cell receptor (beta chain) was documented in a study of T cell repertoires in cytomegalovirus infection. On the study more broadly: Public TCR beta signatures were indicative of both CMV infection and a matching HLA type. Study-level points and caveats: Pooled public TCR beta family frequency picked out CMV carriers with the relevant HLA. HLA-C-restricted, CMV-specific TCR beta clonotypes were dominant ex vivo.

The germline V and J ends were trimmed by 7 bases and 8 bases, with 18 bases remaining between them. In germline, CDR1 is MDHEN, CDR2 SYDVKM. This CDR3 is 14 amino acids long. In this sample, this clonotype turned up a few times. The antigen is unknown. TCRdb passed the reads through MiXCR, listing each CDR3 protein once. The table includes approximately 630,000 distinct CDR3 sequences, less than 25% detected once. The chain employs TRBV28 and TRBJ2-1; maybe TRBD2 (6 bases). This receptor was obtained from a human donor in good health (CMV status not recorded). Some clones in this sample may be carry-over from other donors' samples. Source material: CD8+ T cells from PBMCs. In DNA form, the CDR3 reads TGTGCCAGCACCCCCCAGGGACTCCCGGATGAGCAGTTCTTC. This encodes CASTPQGLPDEQFF.